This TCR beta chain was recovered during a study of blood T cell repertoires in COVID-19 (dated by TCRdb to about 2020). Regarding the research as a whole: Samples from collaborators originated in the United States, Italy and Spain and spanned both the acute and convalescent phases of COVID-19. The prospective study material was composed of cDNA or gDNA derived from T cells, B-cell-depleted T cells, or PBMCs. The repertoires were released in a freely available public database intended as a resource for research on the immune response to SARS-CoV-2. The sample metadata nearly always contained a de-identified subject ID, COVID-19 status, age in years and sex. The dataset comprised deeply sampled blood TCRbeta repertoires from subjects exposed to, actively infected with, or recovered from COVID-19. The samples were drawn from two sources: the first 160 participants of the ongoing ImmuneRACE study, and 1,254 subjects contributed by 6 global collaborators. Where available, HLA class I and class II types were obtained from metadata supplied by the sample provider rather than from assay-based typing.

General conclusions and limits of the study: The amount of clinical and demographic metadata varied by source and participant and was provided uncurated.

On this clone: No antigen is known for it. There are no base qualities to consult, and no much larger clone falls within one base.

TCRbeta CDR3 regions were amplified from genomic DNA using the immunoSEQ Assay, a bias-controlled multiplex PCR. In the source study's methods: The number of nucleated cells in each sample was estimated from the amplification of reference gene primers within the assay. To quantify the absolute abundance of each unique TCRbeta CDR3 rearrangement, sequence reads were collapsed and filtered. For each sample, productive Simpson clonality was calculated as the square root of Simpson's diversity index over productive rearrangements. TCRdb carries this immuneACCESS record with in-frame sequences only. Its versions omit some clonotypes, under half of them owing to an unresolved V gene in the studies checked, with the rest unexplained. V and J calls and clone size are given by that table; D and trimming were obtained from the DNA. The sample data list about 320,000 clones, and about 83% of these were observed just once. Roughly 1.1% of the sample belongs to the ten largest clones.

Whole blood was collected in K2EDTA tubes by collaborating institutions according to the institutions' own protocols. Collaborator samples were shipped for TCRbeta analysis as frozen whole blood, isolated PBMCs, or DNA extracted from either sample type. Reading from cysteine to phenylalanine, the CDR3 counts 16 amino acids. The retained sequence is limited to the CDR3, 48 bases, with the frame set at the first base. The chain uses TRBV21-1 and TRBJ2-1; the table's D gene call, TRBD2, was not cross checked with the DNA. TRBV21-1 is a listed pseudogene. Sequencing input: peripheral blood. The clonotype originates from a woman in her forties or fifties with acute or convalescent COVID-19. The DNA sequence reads TGTGCCAGCAGCAAAGAGGTGACTAGCTTCTACAATGAGCAGTTCTTC. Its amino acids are CASSKEVTSFYNEQFF.